The next 21 T cell receptor beta chains were all read from a single sample in a study of cytomegalovirus exposure and HLA in healthy donors (dated by TCRdb to 2016 to 2017). Library creation used the immunoSEQ multiplex PCR assay. For the multiplex PCR, a mixture combining 60 forward primers for TCR Vbeta segments and 13 reverse primers for TCR Jbeta segments was used. Imported from immuneACCESS, the table was reduced by TCRdb to in-frame sequences with V and J called. These copies leave out some clones; in studies compared against another copy, an unresolved V gene accounts for under half, and the cause of the remainder is not known. This sample's table contains under 100,000 clones. The ten largest clonotypes hold about 3.4% of the sample. The specimen sequenced was PBMCs. The receptors come from a woman in her 30s in good health and CMV-seronegative.

This chain connects TRBV14 to TRBJ2-3; 12 bases are a match to TRBD2. CDR3 length equals 15 residues. With V trimmed by 2 bases and J by 9 bases, 6 bases remained unmatched. Germline values: CDR1 SGHDN, CDR2 FVKESK. This CDR3 reads CASSQRLAGGRTQYF. DNA of the CDR3: TGTGCCAGCAGCCAACGGCTAGCGGGGGGGCGGACGCAGTATTTT. The full variable domain, in which reference TRBV14 and TRBJ2-3 provide the parts outside the CDR3, is EAGVTQFPSHSVIEKGQTVTLRCDPISGHDNLYWYRRVMGKEIKFLLHFVKESKQDESGMPNNRFLAERTGGTYSTLKVQPAELEDSGVYFCASSQRLAGGRTQYFGPGTRLTVL.

The V and J genes are TRBV28 and TRBJ1-5; no clear D. The V end lost 2 bases, the J end lost 5 bases, and 7 bases lay between the germline ends. The CDR3 spans 13 residues. The germline V gene encodes CDR1 MDHEN and CDR2 SYDVKM. CDR3 DNA: TGTGCCAGCAGTTTACTCGTTGATCAGCCCCAGCATTTT. This translates into CASSLLVDQPQHF. The whole variable domain, filled in from reference TRBV28 and TRBJ1-5, reads DVKVTQSSRYLVKRTGEKVFLECVQDMDHENMFWYRQDPGLGLRLIYFSYDVKMKEKGDIPEGYSVSREKKERFSLILESASTNQTSMYLCASSLLVDQPQHFGDGTRLSIL.

The chain combines TRBV5-1 with TRBJ2-2, with 7 bases matching TRBD1. V trimming: 2 bases; J trimming: 4 bases; junction bases outside the gene matches: 5. The CDR3 length is 15 residues. In germline, CDR1 is SGHRS, CDR2 YFSETQ. CDR3 sequence (DNA): TGCGCCAGCAGCTTCCGGGACAGCACCACCGGGGAGCTGTTTTTT. This translates into CASSFRDSTTGELFF.

The CDR3 nucleotides read TGTGCCAGTATTCAGGGGGGCGGCAATCAGCCCCAGCATTTT. It codes for CASIQGGGNQPQHF. The chain employs TRBV19 and TRBJ1-5, with 7 bases lining up with TRBD1. The length of the CDR3 is 14 residues. Germline values: CDR1 LNHDA, CDR2 SQIVND (reference sequence). With V trimmed by 7 bases and J by 2 bases, 5 bases remained unmatched.

The J gene is TRBJ2-6, the V gene TRBV2; 8 positions agree with TRBD1. The V gene's germline CDR1 is SNHLY and CDR2 FYNNEI. The trim removed 7 bases at V and 2 bases at J, leaving 4 bases unmatched. The CDR3 extends over 15 amino acids. This CDR3 reads CASNKDRAGANVLTF. CDR3 nucleotides: TGTGCCAGCAACAAGGACAGGGCTGGGGCCAACGTCCTGACTTTC.

J is TRBJ2-3 and V is TRBV10-3; D uncertain. The V gene's germline CDR1 is ENHRY and CDR2 SYGVKD. Trimming removed 7 bases from V and 5 bases from J, with 13 bases in between. This CDR3 region has 13 residues. The CDR3 DNA follows: TGTGCCATCAAGGCCGGAGCCGAAGATACGCAGTATTTT. Translated: CAIKAGAEDTQYF.

A note on this clone: The junction and the germline gene differ at one end; a read error may be behind it. V is TRBV28 and J is TRBJ2-4, with 7 bases identical to TRBD1. Germline V lookup: CDR1 MDHEN, CDR2 SYDVKM. The CDR3 is 14 amino acids. Written as DNA, the CDR3 is TGTGCCAGCAGTTTACGAACCGGGACAGTGGGTTCCGAGTTC. Translation gives CASSLRTGTVGSEF. Full variable domain (rest looked up from reference TRBV28 and TRBJ2-4): DVKVTQSSRYLVKRTGEKVFLECVQDMDHENMFWYRQDPGLGLRLIYFSYDVKMKEKGDIPEGYSVSREKKERFSLILESASTNQTSMYLCASSLRTGTVGSEFGAGTRLSVL.

Details on this clone: This same CDR3 is encoded by further DNA sequences in the sample. The gene calls are TRBV14 and TRBJ2-7, with 9 bases that match TRBD2. Trimming took 0 bases from V and 2 from J; bases not matched to a gene: 2. CDR3 length: 15 amino acids. The germline V gene has CDR1 SGHDN and CDR2 FVKESK. CDR3 DNA sequence: TGTGCCAGCAGCCAAGATTCTAGCGGGGCCTACGAGCAGTACTTC. It translates to CASSQDSSGAYEQYF. The full variable domain, in which reference TRBV14 and TRBJ2-7 provide the parts outside the CDR3, is EAGVTQFPSHSVIEKGQTVTLRCDPISGHDNLYWYRRVMGKEIKFLLHFVKESKQDESGMPNNRFLAERTGGTYSTLKVQPAELEDSGVYFCASSQDSSGAYEQYFGPGTRLTVT.

The V gene is TRBV7-9, the J gene TRBJ2-5; 9 nucleotides match TRBD2. This CDR3 contains 15 residues. V shed 3 bases, J shed 1 base, and the junction held 3 bases outside the gene matches. In germline, CDR1 is SEHNR, CDR2 FQNEAQ (reference sequence). The CDR3 here is CASSLGTSSQETQYF. As DNA, the CDR3 is TGTGCCAGCAGCTTGGGGACTAGCAGCCAAGAGACCCAGTACTTC.

The V call is TRBV7-8, the J call TRBJ1-2, with 8 positions matching TRBD1. The CDR3 covers 15 residues. The junction had 7 bases not matched to a gene; V was cut back by 5 bases and J by 2 bases. Germline V gene sequence: CDR1 SGHVS, CDR2 FQNEAQ. The DNA for the CDR3 is TGTGCCAGCAGCCTTCGGACAGGGCCGAACTATGGCTACACCTTC. Protein product: CASSLRTGPNYGYTF.

This rearrangement joins TRBV19 to TRBJ1-1, with TRBD1 identical over 7 bases. V trimming: 4 bases; J trimming: 2 bases; junction bases outside the gene matches: 7. The CDR3 covers 15 residues. The V gene's germline CDR1 is LNHDA and CDR2 SQIVND (reference sequence). In DNA, the CDR3 is TGTGCCAGTAGTAAAACGACAGGGATAAACACTGAAGCTTTCTTT. Translated, it gives CASSKTTGINTEAFF.

The rearrangement uses TRBV7-3 and TRBJ2-2; weak D call: TRBD2 (6 bases). Trimming took 4 bases from V and 4 from J, leaving 13 bases between them. Germline V gene lookup returns CDR1 SGHTA and CDR2 FQGTGA. The CDR3 runs 15 residues. CDR3 DNA sequence: TGTGCCAGCAGCTATGACGGGGGAAGCACCGGGGAGCTGTTTTTT. Its protein product is CASSYDGGSTGELFF.

The V gene is TRBV6-5, the J gene TRBJ2-7; D is perhaps TRBD2 (5 bases). The V gene lost 2 bases and the J gene lost 2 bases, with 7 bases spanning the gap. Germline V gene lookup returns CDR1 MNHEY and CDR2 SVGAGI. The CDR3 runs to 13 residues. CDR3 amino acids: CASSYVGAYEQYF. The CDR3 bases are TGTGCCAGCAGTTACGTCGGGGCCTACGAGCAGTACTTC.

V usage is TRBV4-1 and J usage is TRBJ2-5; 10 positions agree with TRBD1. The DNA matches TRBJ2-7 better at its end, which makes the J call doubtful. Germline V gene data show CDR1 as MGHRA and CDR2 as YSYEKL. The CDR3 contains 14 residues. The CDR3 nucleotides are TGCGCCAGCAGCCGAGGGACAGGGGAGGGCGAGCAGTACTTC. It encodes CASSRGTGEGEQYF.

V is TRBV29-1 and J is TRBJ1-3; tentative D call: TRBD1 (6 bases). The CDR3 consists of 14 residues. V shed 5 bases and J shed 0 bases, with 11 bases lying between them. Germline values: CDR1 SQVTM, CDR2 ANQGSEA. CDR3 DNA: TGCAGCGTTCTTGGACAGCTCTCTGGAAACACCATATATTTT. As protein: CSVLGQLSGNTIYF.

The chain links TRBV7-8 to TRBJ2-1, with 9 bases fitting TRBD2. CDR1 is SGHVS, CDR2 FQNEAQ, per germline. This CDR3 has 20 amino acids. V dropped 0 bases and J dropped 8; count of bases not matched to a gene: 20. Here the CDR3 DNA reads TGTGCCAGCAGCTTAGCTCTAGGGGGGCGGGAGGGCCCCGCTTTGGATGAGCAGTTCTTC. It codes for CASSLALGGREGPALDEQFF. The complete variable domain, with remaining parts taken from reference TRBV7-8 and TRBJ2-1, reads GAGVSQSPRYKVAKRGQDVALRCDPISGHVSLFWYQQALGQGPEFLTYFQNEAQLDKSGLPSDRFFAERPEGSVSTLKIQRTQQEDSAVYLCASSLALGGREGPALDEQFFGPGTRLTVL.

V gene TRBV30 combines with J gene TRBJ1-6; 10 positions agree with TRBD1. The V gene end was trimmed by 5 bases and the J gene end by 7 bases; junction bases not matched to a gene: 2. Per germline, CDR1 GTSNPN and CDR2 SVGIG (reference sequence). The CDR3 extends over 13 amino acids. This CDR3 is CAWAGQGNSPLHF. Written as DNA, the CDR3 is TGTGCCTGGGCGGGACAGGGGAATTCACCCCTCCACTTT.

Concerning this clone itself: Mismatch with germline at one junction end may stem from a read error. The chain links TRBV6-1 to TRBJ2-7; weak D call: TRBD2 (5 bases). The CDR3 runs 15 residues. Germline loops: CDR1 MNHNS, CDR2 SASEGT. This CDR3 reads CTSSTRGRSSYEQYF. The CDR3 DNA sequence: TGTACCAGCAGTACCCGGGGTAGGAGCTCCTACGAGCAGTACTTC.

The rearrangement links TRBV10-3 to TRBJ2-2, with 12 bases lining up with TRBD2. The CDR3 length is 19 residues. V gave up 11 bases and J gave up 1 base; unmatched junction bases: 17. Germline V CDR1 and CDR2: ENHRY, SYGVKD. The CDR3 nucleotides are TGTGCCCCTATCAGGGGAGGGCCGACTAGCGGGGGGAACACCGGGGAGCTGTTTTTT. Translation gives CAPIRGGPTSGGNTGELFF.

The V call is TRBV27, the J call TRBJ2-5; D might be TRBD2 (5 bases). CDR1 and CDR2 (germline): MNHEY, SMNVEV (reference sequence). Trimming removed 3 bases at V and 2 bases at J, with 10 bases between. This CDR3 spans 14 amino acids. In DNA, the CDR3 is TGTGCCAGCAGTTTTGCGGGTACACAAGAGACCCAGTACTTC. Residues: CASSFAGTQETQYF.

This rearrangement joins TRBV15 to TRBJ1-1; D remains unclear. The CDR3 has 17 amino acids. V was cut by 0 bases and J by 2 bases, with 16 bases left in between. Germline V gene data show CDR1 as LNHNV and CDR2 as YYDKDF (reference sequence). The CDR3 sequence: CATSRDGRDRGNTEAFF. CDR3 coding DNA: TGTGCCACCAGCAGAGATGGAAGGGATCGGGGTAACACTGAAGCTTTCTTT. Filled out from reference TRBV15 and TRBJ1-1, the complete variable domain reads DAMVIQNPRYQVTQFGKPVTLSCSQTLNHNVMYWYQQKSSQAPKLLFHYYDKDFNNEADTPDNFQSRRPNTSFCFLDIRSPGLGDTAMYLCATSRDGRDRGNTEAFFGQGTRLTVV.